This TCR beta chain came from a study of blood T cell repertoires in COVID-19. The table came from immunoSEQ multiplex PCR; TCRdb's copy has only in-frame clones and leaves some out. Of about 400,000 clones listed, about nine tenths are singletons. After removal of 6 bases from V and 7 bases from J, the junction contained 8 bases not matched to a gene. This CDR3 has 14 residues. In germline, CDR1 is ENHRY, CDR2 SYGVKD. The chain has TRBV10-3 and TRBJ1-1; 10 bases agree with TRBD1. The material sequenced was PBMCs or T cells enriched from blood (not recorded which). The sequence derives from a woman in her thirties who had recovered from COVID-19. This CDR3 reads CAIRGQGPHHEAFF. Here the CDR3 DNA reads TGTGCCATCAGGGGACAGGGGCCCCACCATGAAGCTTTCTTT.